These 26 T cell receptor beta chains were all obtained from the same sample, sequenced in a study of T cell changes during pregnancy in multiple sclerosis. The method was immunoSEQ multiplex PCR; TCRdb's version includes in-frame clones alone and lacks a portion of them. Of about 77,000 clones in the sample, about 88% were seen once. This sample comprised peripheral blood, obtained before pregnancy. All receptors come from a female donor with multiple sclerosis, enrolled in a pregnancy study.

The rearrangement links TRBV15 to TRBJ1-5; 9 nucleotides agree with TRBD1. V lost 4 bases to trimming and J lost 4 bases; unmatched junction nucleotides: 11. The CDR3 is 17 amino acids. Germline lookup yields CDR1 LNHNV and CDR2 YYDKDF (reference sequence). CDR3 nucleotide sequence: TGTGCCACCAGCACCACCTACCAAGGGACAGGGAATCAGCCCCAGCATTTT. It yields the protein CATSTTYQGTGNQPQHF.

This chain joins TRBV9 and TRBJ2-7; D might be TRBD1 (5 bases). This CDR3 spans 12 amino acids. The germline gives CDR1 SGDLS, CDR2 YYNGEE. V lost 4 bases, J lost 4 bases, and 9 bases lay in between. Written as DNA, the CDR3 is TGTGCCAGCAGCCCAGACAGTTACGAGCAGTACTTC. This translates into CASSPDSYEQYF.

The genes are TRBV6-4 and TRBJ1-1, with 8 bases identical to TRBD1. The germline gives CDR1 MRHNA, CDR2 SNTAGT. There are 13 residues in the CDR3. Unmatched junction bases numbered 3, after V lost 6 bases and J lost 3 bases. CDR3 sequence (DNA): TGTGCCAGCAGCCCGGACAGGGACACTGAAGCTTTCTTT. It specifies CASSPDRDTEAFF.

This clone appeared a single time. This chain links TRBV5-5 with TRBJ1-2, with D hard to call. CDR1 is SGHKS, CDR2 YYEKEE, per germline (reference sequence). There are 14 residues in the CDR3. Between the trimmed V and J ends, which lost 7 bases and 0 bases, there was a span of 13 bases. CDR3 amino acids: CASRPGGANYGYTF. The CDR3 nucleotides read TGTGCCAGCCGACCGGGCGGGGCTAACTATGGCTACACCTTC. The complete variable domain, with remaining parts taken from reference TRBV5-5 and TRBJ1-2, reads DAGVTQSPTHLIKTRGQQVTLRCSPISGHKSVSWYQQVLGQGPQFIFQYYEKEERGRGNFPDRFSARQFPNYSSELNVNALLLGDSALYLCASRPGGANYGYTFGSGTRLTVV.

The table lists this clone with a few counts. This chain links TRBV18 with TRBJ1-4; D gene ambiguous. CDR1 is KGHSH and CDR2 is LQKENI in the germline V gene. Trimming removed 5 bases from V and 0 bases from J, with 10 bases in between. The CDR3 is 15 residues long. Here the CDR3 reads CASSSYQATNEKLFF. CDR3 nucleotide sequence: TGTGCCAGCTCATCGTACCAGGCAACTAATGAAAAACTGTTTTTT. The full variable domain, in which reference TRBV18 and TRBJ1-4 provide the parts outside the CDR3, is NAGVMQNPRHLVRRRGQEARLRCSPMKGHSHVYWYRQLPEEGLKFMVYLQKENIIDESGMPKERFSAEFPKEGPSILRIQQVVRGDSAAYFCASSSYQATNEKLFFGSGTQLSVL.

The chain combines TRBV10-3 with TRBJ2-3, with 10 positions matching TRBD1. CDR1 is ENHRY, CDR2 SYGVKD, per germline. This CDR3 spans 16 amino acids. The V and J ends lost 2 bases and 4 bases, in that order; junction bases with no gene match: 6. CDR3 sequence (DNA): TGTGCCATCAGTGAGAGTTGGGACAGGGGATCAGATACGCAGTATTTT. Translation: CAISESWDRGSDTQYF.

The V gene is TRBV7-2, the J gene TRBJ2-7; weak D call: TRBD1 (7 bases). Germline V gene sequence: CDR1 SGHTA, CDR2 FQGNSA. The CDR3 is 15 amino acids. Trimming left V 5 bases short and J 3 bases short, with 17 bases between. The chain's CDR3 is CASSPGGTVFYEQYF. The CDR3 DNA is TGTGCCAGCAGCCCTGGCGGGACAGTTTTCTACGAGCAGTACTTC.

The CDR3 DNA reads TGTGCCAGCAGCTTGTGGTCCCAGCGGAAGACCCAGTACTTC. This translates into CASSLWSQRKTQYF. This chain joins TRBV5-5 and TRBJ2-5, with D perhaps TRBD2 (5 bases). From germline, CDR1 is SGHKS and CDR2 YYEKEE (reference sequence). The CDR3 is 14 residues long. The germline V and J ends were trimmed by 1 base and 6 bases, with 13 bases remaining between them.

This sequence joins TRBV19 and TRBJ2-1; 7 bases line up with TRBD1. This CDR3 is 15 amino acids long. Germline V gene data show CDR1 as LNHDA and CDR2 as SQIVND (reference sequence). With 0 bases clipped from V and 7 bases from J, the junction kept 6 bases outside the gene matches. In DNA form, the CDR3 reads TGTGCCAGTAGTATAGATCGGACAGGCCCGAATGAGCAGTTCTTC. Amino acids: CASSIDRTGPNEQFF.

The chain uses TRBV5-1 and TRBJ2-7, with 8 bases identical to TRBD2. Unmatched junction bases numbered 5, after V lost 1 base and J lost 5 bases. CDR1 SGHRS and CDR2 YFSETQ come from the germline V gene. There are 14 residues in the CDR3. The CDR3 nucleotides are TGCGCCAGCAGCTTGTCTAGCGGGTTCCACGAGCAGTACTTC. Protein: CASSLSSGFHEQYF.

The V call is TRBV9, the J call TRBJ1-4, with 9 bases matching TRBD1. The CDR3 sequence is 16 residues long. V dropped 2 bases and J dropped 7; count of bases not matched to a gene: 9. CDR1 is SGDLS, CDR2 YYNGEE, per germline. CDR3 DNA: TGTGCCAGCAGCGTTACAGGGGGCCCGGACGGTGAAAAACTGTTTTTT. Its translation: CASSVTGGPDGEKLFF.

V gene TRBV12-5 combines with J gene TRBJ1-3; D remains unclear. Germline V CDR1 and CDR2: LGHNT, FRNRAP. V was shortened by 4 bases and J by 0 bases, with 16 bases between the two germline ends. This CDR3 has 17 amino acids. The CDR3 sequence: CASGWTGLSSSGNTIYF. The CDR3 nucleotides read TGTGCTAGTGGTTGGACCGGACTGTCGAGCTCTGGAAACACCATATATTTT.

This clone turned up a few times. The chain links TRBV5-1 to TRBJ2-5; D is perhaps TRBD2 (6 bases). Trimming took 0 bases from V and 1 from J, leaving 16 bases between them. The CDR3 has 17 amino acids. Germline assignment: CDR1 SGHRS and CDR2 YFSETQ. CDR3 protein: CASSLVGTGTLQETQYF. DNA for the CDR3: TGCGCCAGCAGCTTGGTGGGTACCGGGACTCTCCAAGAGACCCAGTACTTC.

This clone came up once. The junction and the germline gene differ at one end; a read error may be behind it. The chain combines TRBV19 with TRBJ2-7; 7 bases are a match to TRBD2. CDR1 and CDR2 from the germline V gene are LNHDA and SQIVND (reference sequence). The CDR3 is 15 amino acids. The CDR3, as DNA: TGTGCCAGTAGTATAGACCTCACTAGCGCTCGCGAGCAGTACTTT. This codes for CASSIDLTSAREQYF.

The rearrangement joins TRBV29-1 to TRBJ2-3, with 8 bases that match TRBD1. The CDR3 has 14 residues. The germline gives CDR1 SQVTM, CDR2 ANQGSEA. V dropped 4 bases and J dropped 5; count of bases not matched to a gene: 8. The CDR3: CSVVQDRAKDTQYF. In DNA form, the CDR3 reads TGCAGCGTTGTCCAGGACAGGGCTAAAGATACGCAGTATTTT.

J is TRBJ1-1 and V is TRBV18, with 7 positions matching TRBD1. CDR1 and CDR2 from the germline V gene are KGHSH and LQKENI. The CDR3 runs 14 residues. With V trimmed by 0 bases and J by 5 bases, 3 bases remained unmatched. The CDR3 DNA reads TGTGCCAGCTCACCACCGGAGGACAGGACTGAAGCTTTCTTT. This encodes CASSPPEDRTEAFF.

This chain links TRBV19 with TRBJ2-7, with TRBD1 matching 11 bases. The CDR3 is 15 amino acids. The J segment lost 3 bases and the V segment lost 3 bases, leaving 4 bases of the junction unmatched. Looked up from germline, CDR1 is LNHDA and CDR2 is SQIVND (reference sequence). CDR3 DNA: TGTGCCAGTAGTATCTGGGGGACAGGGGGCTACGAGCAGTACTTC. It specifies CASSIWGTGGYEQYF.

The chain recombines TRBV13 with TRBJ1-1, with D maybe TRBD1 (5 bases). Germline V lookup: CDR1 PRHDT, CDR2 FYEKMQ (reference sequence). The CDR3 contains 13 residues. The V end was cut by 7 bases, the J end by 2 bases, with 11 bases between. CDR3 sequence reads: CASKGAGNTEAFF. As DNA, the CDR3 is TGTGCCAGCAAAGGGGCTGGAAACACTGAAGCTTTCTTT. Complete variable domain (other parts from reference TRBV13 and TRBJ1-1): AAGVIQSPRHLIKEKRETATLKCYPIPRHDTVYWYQQGPGQDPQFLISFYEKMQSDKGSIPDRFSAQQFSDYHSELNMSSLELGDSALYFCASKGAGNTEAFFGQGTRLTVV.

V and J are TRBV5-4 and TRBJ1-1; 11 positions match TRBD1. V shed 6 bases, J shed 3 bases, and the junction held 10 bases outside the gene matches. From germline, CDR1 is SGHNT and CDR2 YYREEE (reference sequence). The CDR3 has 16 amino acids. CDR3 sequence: CASTSRTGGADTEAFF. CDR3 sequence (DNA): TGTGCCAGCACTTCTCGGACAGGGGGCGCGGACACTGAAGCTTTCTTT.

The V call is TRBV6-6, the J call TRBJ1-2; D is uncertain. Between the trimmed V and J ends, which lost 4 bases and 4 bases, there was a span of 10 bases. Germline CDR1 and CDR2: MNHNY and SVGAGI (reference sequence). This CDR3 has 13 amino acids. The CDR3 spells CASSLGGAYGYTF. DNA of the CDR3: TGTGCCAGCAGTTTGGGTGGAGCCTATGGCTACACCTTC.

This clone has only one observation. This rearrangement joins TRBV13 to TRBJ2-7; 11 nucleotides match TRBD1. CDR3 length: 16 amino acids. The V gene's germline CDR1 is PRHDT and CDR2 FYEKMQ (reference sequence). The junction had 11 bases not matched to a gene; V was cut back by 5 bases and J by 5 bases. This chain's CDR3 is CASSLTGTGGFDEQYF. CDR3 in DNA: TGTGCCAGCAGCCTCACCGGGACAGGGGGATTTGACGAGCAGTACTTC.

This chain joins TRBV5-1 and TRBJ1-1, with 9 positions matching TRBD1. V shed 0 bases, J shed 0 bases, and the junction held 6 bases outside the gene matches. Looked up from germline, CDR1 is SGHRS and CDR2 is YFSETQ. The CDR3 totals 17 residues. CDR3 nucleotide sequence: TGCGCCAGCAGCTTGGGGGGGACAGGGCTGATGAACACTGAAGCTTTCTTT. It translates to CASSLGGTGLMNTEAFF.

This chain links TRBV6-1 with TRBJ2-2; D is uncertain. The germline V gene encodes CDR1 MNHNS and CDR2 SASEGT. Deletions cut 6 bases from V and 3 bases from J, with 11 bases between. The CDR3 has 14 amino acids. CDR3 sequence: CASSELIDTGELFF. The CDR3 DNA sequence: TGTGCCAGCAGCGAGCTGATAGACACCGGGGAGCTGTTTTTT.

This chain joins TRBV15 and TRBJ1-5, with 8 bases that match TRBD1. Germline CDR1 is LNHNV and CDR2 is YYDKDF (reference sequence). The CDR3 is 15 amino acids. J was trimmed by 4 bases and V by 1 base; bases with no gene match: 3. Here the CDR3 reads CATSRGDRTNQPQHF. The DNA for the CDR3 is TGTGCCACCAGCAGAGGGGACAGGACGAATCAGCCCCAGCATTTT.

The rearrangement uses TRBV5-1 and TRBJ2-7, with D unresolved. The CDR3 runs 14 residues. Germline loops: CDR1 SGHRS, CDR2 YFSETQ. V dropped 0 bases and J dropped 0 bases, with 7 bases sitting between them. The CDR3 DNA reads TGCGCCAGCAGCTTGGTTGGCGGCTCCTACGAGCAGTACTTC. Its translation: CASSLVGGSYEQYF.

The rearrangement links TRBV29-1 to TRBJ2-3; 8 positions match TRBD2. The CDR3 totals 13 residues. Germline assignment: CDR1 SQVTM and CDR2 ANQGSEA. The junction had 5 bases not matched to a gene; V was cut back by 4 bases and J by 5 bases. DNA of the CDR3: TGCAGCGTTGCGGGGGGGCCCGGAGATACGCAGTATTTT. This translates into CSVAGGPGDTQYF.